These 10 T cell receptor beta chains came from one sample sequenced in a study of Tregs in tolerant kidney transplant recipients. The table came from immunoSEQ multiplex PCR; TCRdb's copy has only in-frame clones and leaves some out. The sample table includes roughly 53,000 clones. The specimen comprised CD4+ T cells from blood, sampled before the transplant. The receptor source for this set is a human donor who received a combined kidney and bone marrow transplant.

Worth noting for this clone: The read is 3 residues too short to cover the CDR3 end, so that end is filled in from the germline J gene. The V gene is TRBV20-1, the J gene TRBJ1-5, with 8 bases lining up with TRBD1. Germline CDR1 is DFQATT and CDR2 is SNEGSKA (reference sequence). The V segment lost 3 bases and the J segment 4 bases; nucleotides outside the gene matches: 2. This CDR3 spans 13 amino acids. The sequenced CDR3 bases are TGCAGTGCTAGGGGACAGGTAAATCAGCCC. This encodes CSARGQVNQP. The complete CDR3 protein is CSARGQVNQPQHF.

In regard to this clone: The sequenced fragment ends 3 residues before the CDR3 boundary, so the rest is inferred from the germline J gene. The chain uses TRBV19 and TRBJ1-3; D uncertain. V was pared by 6 bases and J by 0 bases, with 6 bases between. Germline V lookup: CDR1 LNHDA, CDR2 SQIVND (reference sequence). This CDR3 contains 13 residues. The CDR3 is CASSKGSGNTIYF. The DNA read from the CDR3 is TGTGCCAGTAGCAAGGGCTCTGGAAACACC.

On this clone itself: The read is 3 residues too short to cover the CDR3 end, so that end is filled in from the germline J gene. The chain has TRBV5-1 and TRBJ1-1, with D possibly TRBD1 on 5 matching bases. The CDR3 has 14 amino acids. The germline V and J ends were trimmed by 0 bases and 4 bases, with 10 bases remaining between them. Germline V gene data show CDR1 as SGHRS and CDR2 as YFSETQ. CDR3 DNA, as far as it was read: TGCGCCAGCAGCTTGGACCAGGGCATCACTGAA. Residues: CASSLDQGITE. The full CDR3 is CASSLDQGITEAFF.

As to this clone: The read ends 3 residues before the CDR3 terminus; that terminus is restored from the germline J gene. The chain uses TRBV5-1 and TRBJ2-7; maybe TRBD2 (6 bases). V was shortened by 1 base and J by 2 bases, with 13 bases between the two germline ends. Germline V gene data show CDR1 as SGHRS and CDR2 as YFSETQ. CDR3 length equals 15 residues. The DNA read from the CDR3 is TGCGCCAGCAGCTTGATTAGCGGAACAACCTACGAG. The encoded protein is CASSLISGTTYE. The complete CDR3 reads CASSLISGTTYEQYF.

Concerning this clone itself: The CDR3 end falls 3 residues outside the read, so it is completed with the germline J gene. The chain couples TRBV18 to TRBJ2-7; 11 positions agree with TRBD2. The CDR3 loop spans 14 amino acids. The V gene's germline CDR1 is KGHSH and CDR2 LQKENI. V dropped 3 bases and J dropped 3; count of bases not matched to a gene: 1. CDR3 in amino acids: CASSPGLADYEQYF. The CDR3 DNA, read in part, is TGTGCCAGCTCACCGGGACTAGCGGACTACGAG.

Comment on this clone: The read stops 3 residues short of the end of the CDR3; the missing end is completed from the germline J gene. The V and J genes are TRBV19 and TRBJ2-5, with 9 nucleotides matching TRBD1. V dropped 1 base and J dropped 4; count of bases not matched to a gene: 10. The CDR3 loop spans 17 amino acids. CDR1 is LNHDA and CDR2 is SQIVND in the germline V gene (reference sequence). This CDR3 reads CASSIVKTDRGRETQYF. The DNA read from the CDR3 is TGTGCCAGTAGTATAGTTAAAACGGACAGGGGTCGAGAGACC.

Comments on this clone: From the germline J gene comes the end of the CDR3, since the read stops 3 residues before it. The chain couples TRBV7-2 to TRBJ2-7; 9 positions match TRBD2. V was clipped by 5 bases and J by 1 base; unmatched bases: 6. This CDR3 has 15 amino acids. CDR1 is SGHTA and CDR2 is FQGNSA in the germline V gene. The DNA read from the CDR3 is TGTGCCAGCAGCACCCGGACTAGCGCGTCCTACGAG. Translating gives CASSTRTSASYE. The complete CDR3 sequence is CASSTRTSASYEQYF.

With respect to this clone: The read terminates 3 residues before the CDR3 end, so the remaining end is supplied by the germline J gene. The gene calls are TRBV7-6 and TRBJ1-1; possibly TRBD1 for D (6 bases). The CDR3 is 14 residues long. The V end lost 3 bases, the J end lost 1 base, and 9 bases lay between the germline ends. CDR1 and CDR2 (germline): SGHVS, FNYEAQ. CDR3 bases read: TGTGCCAGCAGCTTCACCAGGGGGAACACTGAA. Its translation is CASSFTRGNTE. In full, the CDR3 reads CASSFTRGNTEAFF.

Remarks on this clone: The read stops 3 residues short of the end of the CDR3; the missing end is completed from the germline J gene. V usage is TRBV2 and J usage is TRBJ2-2, with D maybe TRBD1 (6 bases). The V and J ends lost 4 bases and 4 bases respectively, with 10 bases between them. Per the germline V gene, CDR1 is SNHLY and CDR2 is FYNNEI. This CDR3 has 14 amino acids. The part of the CDR3 DNA that was read is TGTGCCAGCAGTGTCCTAGGGGGCACCGGGGAG. Amino acids: CASSVLGGTGE. The whole CDR3 protein reads CASSVLGGTGELFF.

About this clone itself: The CDR3 end is not reached by the read, which stops 3 residues before it; the germline J gene fills it in. This chain joins TRBV13 and TRBJ1-5, with 7 bases matching TRBD1. Germline trimming cut 3 bases from V and 7 bases from J; bases unmatched to any gene: 6. The V gene's germline CDR1 is PRHDT and CDR2 FYEKMQ (reference sequence). This CDR3 region has 14 residues. The CDR3 DNA, read in part, is TGTGCCAGCAGCTTCGGACAGGTAGAGCAGCCC. It specifies CASSFGQVEQP. The CDR3 in full is CASSFGQVEQPQHF. The whole variable domain, filled in from reference TRBV13 and TRBJ1-5, reads AAGVIQSPRHLIKEKRETATLKCYPIPRHDTVYWYQQGPGQDPQFLISFYEKMQSDKGSIPDRFSAQQFSDYHSELNMSSLELGDSALYFCASSFGQVEQPQHFGDGTRLSIL.